This T cell receptor (beta chain) was documented in a study of T cell repertoires in cytomegalovirus infection. TCRdb analysed the reads with MiXCR anew, one entry per CDR3 protein. This table holds some 130,000 distinct CDR3 sequences, less than 9.5% found once. This clonotype showed up many times. The antigen is undetermined. The CDR3 has 15 amino acids. Germline assignment: CDR1 LNHDA and CDR2 SQIVND (reference sequence). V gave up 2 bases and J gave up 5 bases, with 13 bases separating them. Study-wide results and limits: The response measured ex vivo was dominated by TCR beta clonotypes (HLA-C-restricted and CMV-specific).

The chain recombines TRBV19 with TRBJ2-1; D is possibly TRBD1 or TRBD2 (6 bases each). The material sequenced was PBMCs. The sequence derives from a human donor in good health (CMV status not recorded). Some clones in this sample may be carry-over from other donors' samples. Here the CDR3 DNA reads TGTGCCAGTAGTATAATGTGGGGGGCCCACAATGAGCAGTTCTTC. This gives the protein CASSIMWGAHNEQFF. Supplemented by reference TRBV19 and TRBJ2-1, the full variable domain reads DGGITQSPKYLFRKEGQNVTLSCEQNLNHDAMYWYRQDPGQGLRLIYYSQIVNDFQKGDIAEGYSVSREKKESFPLTVTSAQKNPTAFYLCASSIMWGAHNEQFFGPGTRLTVL.